This T cell receptor beta chain originates from a study of T cells in Graves' hyperthyroidism and ophthalmopathy. TCR beta CDR3 regions were amplified from RNA transcripts. HTBI primers were used for first-round RT-PCR of the TCR CDR3. TCRdb reprocessed the multiplex PCR reads via MiXCR and lists one record per CDR3 protein. The sample holds about half a million distinct CDR3 sequences, approximately 25% seen once. This clonotype has more than one count but fewer than ten. Antigen specificity is unknown. Study-wide points: Blood also showed most of the thyroid clonotypes that were expanded above 0.001.

The CDR3 runs to 14 residues. Trimming at V came to 2 bases and at J to 3 bases, leaving 3 bases not matched to a gene. The rearrangement joins TRBV12-3 or TRBV12-4 to TRBJ2-7; 8 bases map to TRBD2. This receptor was taken from a woman aged 25-40 years with Graves' ophthalmopathy. The sequencing sample was made of blood. The CDR3 protein is CASSLSGSVYEQYF. CDR3 bases: TGTGCCAGCAGTTTAAGCGGGAGTGTCTACGAGCAGTACTTC.